This is a list of T cell receptor beta chains from one sample in a study of cytomegalovirus exposure and HLA in healthy donors. Some clones are missing from TCRdb's copy, which holds only in-frame ones; the method was immunoSEQ multiplex PCR. The sample records 140,000 to 150,000 clones, 65% to 80% being singletons. The sequencing input was PBMCs. These receptor sequences come from a young man in good health and CMV-seronegative. Each CDR3 is given with its conserved first and last residue. A D gene is named only where the DNA matches it firmly. Part of the rows lack a size; the others show once, few, many or a class for expanded clones.

>NA|TRBJ1-3|TRBV5-6|TRBD1
CASRDRGLPGNTIYF
TGTGCCAGCAGGGACAGGGGGCTCCCTGGAAACACCATATATTTT
>NA|TRBJ2-3|TRBV13|TRBD2
CASSLGLAGGADTQYF
TGTGCCAGCAGCTTAGGCCTAGCGGGGGGGGCAGATACGCAGTATTTT
>NA|TRBJ2-4|TRBV7-9|TRBD2
CASSTGLAGGSKNIQYF
TGTGCCAGCAGCACCGGACTAGCGGGAGGGTCCAAAAACATTCAGTACTTC
>NA|TRBJ1-1|TRBV5-5|TRBD1
CASSPGQDNTEAFF
TGTGCCAGCAGCCCGGGACAGGACAACACTGAAGCTTTCTTT
>NA|TRBJ2-3|TRBV14|TRBD1
CASSKGKGQPSTDTQYF
TGTGCCAGCAGCAAAGGGAAGGGACAGCCTAGCACAGATACGCAGTATTTT
>NA|TRBJ1-5|TRBV19|NA
CASSITGTYSNQPQHF
TGTGCCAGTAGTATAACAGGGACATATAGCAATCAGCCCCAGCATTTT
>NA|TRBJ1-1|TRBV19|NA
CASTKSGGTEAFF
TGTGCCAGTACCAAAAGTGGGGGGACTGAAGCTTTCTTT
>NA|TRBJ2-7|TRBV5-6|NA
CASSFRDGGPYEQYF
TGTGCCAGCAGCTTCCGGGACGGGGGACCCTACGAGCAGTACTTC
>once|TRBJ2-2|TRBV28|TRBD2
CASSPLIAGGDPNTGELFF
TGTGCCAGCAGTCCCCTCATTGCGGGGGGGGATCCGAACACCGGGGAGCTGTTTTTT
>few|TRBJ1-3|TRBV2|TRBD1
CASRSGTGAGNTIYF
TGTGCCAGCAGGTCAGGGACAGGAGCTGGAAACACCATATATTTT
>NA|TRBJ1-2|TRBV6-5|TRBD1
CASSYSRTGSDGYTF
TGTGCCAGCAGTTACTCTCGGACAGGGTCGGATGGCTACACCTTC
>few|TRBJ2-7|TRBV6-1|TRBD1
CASTLGTGSYEQYF
TGTGCCAGCACTCTGGGGACAGGCTCCTACGAGCAGTACTTC
>NA|TRBJ2-3|TRBV27|TRBD2
CASSSPSLGGAGGSTDTQYF
TGTGCCAGCAGTTCACCCTCTCTTGGCGGTGCGGGGGGGAGCACAGATACGCAGTATTTT
>NA|TRBJ1-3|TRBV5-1|TRBD1
CASSWEQGEGNTIYF
TGCGCCAGCAGCTGGGAACAGGGGGAAGGAAACACCATATATTTT
>NA|TRBJ2-7|TRBV11-2|NA
CASSFSYEQYF
TGTGCCAGCAGCTTCTCTTACGAGCAGTACTTC
>NA|TRBJ2-1|TRBV6-7|NA
CASSYERRWAYNEQFF
TGTGCCAGCAGTTACGAAAGGCGGTGGGCCTACAATGAGCAGTTCTTC
>NA|TRBJ1-1|TRBV11-2|NA
CASSLDVGGIEAFF
TGTGCCAGCAGCTTAGATGTAGGGGGAATTGAAGCTTTCTTT
>NA|TRBJ2-1|TRBV18|NA
CASSPEAYNEQFF
TGTGCCAGCTCACCAGAAGCATACAATGAGCAGTTCTTC
>NA|TRBJ1-2|TRBV6-1|NA
CASALDSYGYTF
TGTGCCAGTGCCTTGGACAGCTATGGCTACACCTTC
>NA|TRBJ2-5|TRBV7-3|TRBD2
CASSLFGGGLGETQYF
TGTGCCAGCAGCTTATTTGGCGGGGGACTTGGGGAGACCCAGTACTTC
>NA|TRBJ2-2|TRBV30|NA
CAWSVLEGLFF
TGTGCCTGGAGTGTACTCGAGGGGCTGTTTTTT
>NA|TRBJ1-3|TRBV6-1|TRBD1
CASSGTGGSGNTIYF
TGTGCCAGCAGCGGGACAGGTGGCTCTGGAAACACCATATATTTT
>NA|TRBJ2-2|TRBV6-1|NA
CASSPLGGTTGELFF
TGTGCCAGCAGTCCCCTGGGGGGAACCACCGGGGAGCTGTTTTTT
>NA|TRBJ2-7|TRBV10-1|NA
CASSDPGATYEQYF
TGCGCCAGCAGTGATCCAGGCGCTACCTACGAGCAGTACTTC
>NA|TRBJ1-1|TRBV9|TRBD1
CASSVAGTGTEAFF
TGTGCCAGCAGCGTAGCTGGGACAGGCACTGAAGCTTTCTTT
>NA|TRBJ1-5|TRBV7-8|TRBD1
CASSLVPDRAINQPQHF
TGTGCCAGCAGCTTAGTACCGGACAGGGCGATCAATCAGCCCCAGCATTTT
>NA|TRBJ2-2|TRBV5-1|TRBD2
CASSPRAGRGTGELFF
TGCGCCAGCAGCCCCAGGGCAGGGAGGGGCACCGGGGAGCTGTTTTTT
>NA|TRBJ1-5|TRBV4-1|TRBD1
CASSQTGSNQPQHF
TGCGCCAGCAGCCAGACAGGGTCCAATCAGCCCCAGCATTTT
>few|TRBJ1-2|TRBV18|TRBD1
CASSPQGEQRGYTF
TGTGCCAGCTCACCCCAGGGGGAACAGCGTGGCTACACCTTC
>few|TRBJ1-1|TRBV19|TRBD1
CASSIGGAAGGGWNTEAFF
TGTGCCAGTAGTATAGGAGGAGCCGCAGGGGGCGGGTGGAACACTGAAGCTTTCTTT
>NA|TRBJ2-7|TRBV2|NA
CASSVSPGAYEQYF
TGTGCCAGCAGTGTCTCACCGGGGGCCTACGAGCAGTACTTC
>NA|TRBJ2-5|TRBV18|NA
CASSNRETQYF
TGTGCCAGCTCTAACAGGGAGACCCAGTACTTC
>once|TRBJ2-3|TRBV2|TRBD1
CASSYAMTGGAIDTQYF
TGTGCCAGCAGTTATGCCATGACAGGGGGCGCGATAGATACGCAGTATTTT
>NA|TRBJ2-5|TRBV5-1|NA
CASSSGETQYF
TGCGCCAGCAGCTCGGGGGAGACCCAGTACTTC
>NA|TRBJ1-2|TRBV7-9|TRBD1
CASSALNRGPNYGYTF
TGTGCCAGCAGCGCCCTAAACAGGGGGCCTAACTATGGCTACACCTTC
>NA|TRBJ2-5|TRBV5-8|TRBD1
CASSLTGGETQYF
TGTGCCAGCAGCCTGACAGGGGGAGAGACCCAGTACTTC
>NA|TRBJ2-3|TRBV28|TRBD2
CASSSPFTGTNTQYF
TGTGCCAGCAGTTCCCCCTTTACCGGGACTAATACGCAGTATTTT
>NA|TRBJ2-7|TRBV5-1|NA
CASSPSGGRVHEQYF
TGCGCCAGCAGCCCCTCCGGAGGGAGAGTCCACGAGCAGTACTTC
>NA|TRBJ2-3|TRBV4-1|NA
CASSQGIVTDTQYF
TGCGCCAGCAGCCAAGGTATAGTCACAGATACGCAGTATTTT
>NA|TRBJ2-5|TRBV4-1|TRBD1
CASSQEPLGGQETQYF
TGCGCCAGCAGCCAAGAACCTCTAGGGGGCCAGGAGACCCAGTACTTC
>NA|TRBJ2-1|TRBV11-3|TRBD2
CASSLAGGSYNEQFF
TGTGCCAGCAGCTTAGCGGGAGGTTCCTACAATGAGCAGTTCTTC
>NA|TRBJ2-2|TRBV2|NA
CASSEGRGLPFAGELFF
TGTGCCAGCTCCGAAGGGCGGGGCCTCCCCTTTGCCGGGGAGCTGTTTTTT
>NA|TRBJ2-1|TRBV9|NA
CASSGRWGVEWVNEQFF
TGTGCCAGCAGCGGACGATGGGGGGTTGAGTGGGTCAATGAGCAGTTCTTC
>NA|TRBJ2-7|TRBV28|TRBD1
CASSPWTGTDYEQYF
TGTGCCAGCAGCCCTTGGACAGGGACTGACTACGAGCAGTACTTC
>NA|TRBJ1-5|TRBV7-9|NA
CASSQDRDQPQHF
TGTGCCAGCAGTCAGGACAGAGATCAGCCCCAGCATTTT
>NA|TRBJ1-5|TRBV28|TRBD1
CASSRRDRGRSQPQHF
TGTGCCAGCAGTCGAAGGGACAGGGGTAGGAGTCAGCCCCAGCATTTT
>NA|TRBJ2-3|TRBV29-1|NA
CSVEDRGATTDTQYF
TGCAGCGTTGAAGATCGGGGAGCAACCACAGATACGCAGTATTTT
>NA|TRBJ2-5|TRBV6-1|TRBD1
CASSDRGETQYF
TGTGCCAGCAGTGACAGGGGGGAGACCCAGTACTTC
>few|TRBJ2-1|TRBV11-3|NA
CASSLAGSYNEQFF
TGTGCCAGCAGCTTAGCCGGCTCCTACAATGAGCAGTTCTTC
>NA|TRBJ2-1|TRBV4-2|TRBD2
CASSQDTAGGLNNEQFF
TGTGCCAGCAGCCAAGATACAGCGGGGGGGCTAAACAATGAGCAGTTCTTC
>NA|TRBJ2-7|TRBV19|NA
CASSMRRDEQYF
TGTGCCAGTAGTATGAGGAGGGACGAGCAGTACTTC
>few|TRBJ1-6|TRBV6-5|NA
CASIFTRTDRSPLHF
TGTGCCAGCATTTTCACTAGGACTGACCGTTCACCCCTCCACTTT
>once|TRBJ1-3|TRBV28|NA
CASSLEVQAGNTIYF
TGTGCCAGCAGTTTAGAGGTGCAAGCGGGAAACACCATATATTTT
>NA|TRBJ2-7|TRBV9|TRBD2
CASSVGLAGTNSYEQYF
TGTGCCAGCAGCGTGGGACTAGCGGGGACGAATTCCTACGAGCAGTACTTC
>NA|TRBJ2-3|TRBV27|NA
CASSSPLDNVKDTQYF
TGTGCCAGCAGCTCACCTTTGGACAATGTTAAAGATACGCAGTATTTT
>NA|TRBJ2-2|TRBV6-6|NA
CATLPGAGELFF
TGTGCCACCTTACCCGGGGCCGGGGAGCTGTTTTTT
>NA|TRBJ1-1|TRBV7-2|NA
CASSPRGGILGTEAFF
TGTGCCAGCAGCCCCCGGGGAGGAATTCTGGGCACTGAAGCTTTCTTT